These 13 T cell receptor beta chains were all obtained from the same sample, sequenced in a study of cytomegalovirus exposure and HLA in healthy donors. A multiplex PCR was run with 60 Vbeta primers and 13 Jbeta primers. Method: immunoSEQ multiplex PCR; TCRdb's copy keeps in-frame clones and lacks some. The sample lists about 180,000 clones; less than 90% were seen once. The sample consisted of PBMCs. The source is a girl aged 10 to 17 in good health and CMV-seropositive.

The CDR3 DNA reads as TGTGCCAGCAGTTACAGCCTAGCGGGAGCCGGCAATGAGCAGTTCTTC. This sequence encodes CASSYSLAGAGNEQFF. V and J are TRBV6-5 and TRBJ2-1; 10 nucleotides line up with TRBD2. V was pared by 2 bases and J by 6 bases, with 7 bases of the junction left unmatched. The germline gives CDR1 MNHEY, CDR2 SVGAGI. CDR3 length equals 16 residues.

This CDR3 reads CASSSRTSGSGANVLTF. The CDR3 coding sequence is TGTGCCAGCAGCTCGCGGACTAGTGGCTCTGGGGCCAACGTCCTGACTTTC. The rearrangement uses TRBV5-4 and TRBJ2-6; 7 bases match TRBD2. The CDR3 covers 17 residues. Germline V gene sequence: CDR1 SGHNT, CDR2 YYREEE (reference sequence). V lost 3 bases to trimming and J lost 0 bases; unmatched junction nucleotides: 6. The complete variable domain, with remaining parts taken from reference TRBV5-4 and TRBJ2-6, reads ETGVTQSPTHLIKTRGQQVTLRCSSQSGHNTVSWYQQALGQGPQFIFQYYREEENGRGNFPPRFSGLQFPNYSSELNVNALELDDSALYLCASSSRTSGSGANVLTFGAGSRLTVL.

This clone occurred a few times. The rearrangement uses TRBV5-4 and TRBJ2-7; 11 bases line up with TRBD1. Germline values: CDR1 SGHNT, CDR2 YYREEE (reference sequence). This CDR3 comprises 13 residues. Losses at the gene ends were 4 bases for V and 5 bases for J; bases not matched to a gene: 2. The CDR3 protein is CASSPGQGDEQYF. CDR3 DNA sequence: TGTGCCAGCAGCCCGGGACAGGGGGACGAGCAGTACTTC.

The chain couples TRBV13 to TRBJ2-3, with 7 positions matching TRBD2. The CDR3 runs to 15 residues. Germline CDR1 reads PRHDT; CDR2 reads FYEKMQ (reference sequence). After removal of 4 bases from V and 2 bases from J, the junction contained 6 bases not matched to a gene. The CDR3 loop is CASSSGLPPTDTQYF. CDR3 DNA: TGTGCCAGCAGCTCGGGACTACCTCCCACAGATACGCAGTATTTT.

This rearrangement joins TRBV7-9 to TRBJ1-1, with TRBD1 as a possible D gene (5 bases). Trimming removed 3 bases from V and 4 bases from J, with 6 bases in between. Germline CDR1 reads SEHNR; CDR2 reads FQNEAQ (reference sequence). The CDR3 has 12 residues. The CDR3, as DNA: TGTGCCAGCAGCTTCGACAGCACTGAAGCTTTCTTT. Protein product: CASSFDSTEAFF.

This clone has a handful of counts. This chain uses TRBV30 with TRBJ1-5; D might be TRBD1 (6 bases). The CDR3 is 13 residues long. V was pared by 8 bases and J by 9 bases, with 20 bases between. Germline CDR1 is GTSNPN and CDR2 is SVGIG (reference sequence). The CDR3 spells CALDGGPFLPQHF. The CDR3 nucleotides read TGTGCCCTGGACGGGGGGCCATTTTTGCCCCAGCATTTT.

The rearrangement uses TRBV5-1 and TRBJ1-5; TRBD1 matches at 7 bases. The CDR3 spans 17 residues. Germline V gives CDR1 SGHRS, CDR2 YFSETQ. V lost 1 base and J lost 2; bases outside the gene matches: 9. The CDR3 here is CASSLTPPGQGNQPQHF. CDR3 nucleotide sequence: TGCGCCAGCAGCTTGACCCCCCCTGGACAGGGCAATCAGCCCCAGCATTTT.

This chain links TRBV30 with TRBJ1-4; D might be TRBD1 (6 bases). Per germline, CDR1 GTSNPN and CDR2 SVGIG (reference sequence). The CDR3 spans 15 residues. Between the trimmed V and J ends, which lost 2 bases and 3 bases, there was a span of 13 bases. CDR3 sequence: CAWSRGQLSNEKLFF. The CDR3 nucleotides read TGTGCCTGGAGTCGAGGACAGCTATCTAATGAAAAACTGTTTTTT.

The chain recombines TRBV7-9 with TRBJ2-2, with TRBD2 identical over 8 bases. V lost 5 bases and J lost 7; bases outside the gene matches: 12. CDR3 length equals 16 residues. CDR1 is SEHNR, CDR2 FQNEAQ, per germline (reference sequence). The CDR3 DNA sequence: TGTGCCAGCAGCCCTAGACTAGCGTTCTCCGTCGGGGAGCTGTTTTTT. It specifies CASSPRLAFSVGELFF.

The chain joins TRBV10-3 to TRBJ1-1; 7 bases are shared with TRBD1. There are 14 residues in the CDR3. Germline CDR1 reads ENHRY; CDR2 reads SYGVKD. V lost 4 bases to trimming and J lost 1 base; unmatched junction nucleotides: 3. CDR3 sequence reads: CAISVGDRNTEAFF. For the CDR3, the DNA is TGTGCCATCAGTGTAGGGGACAGGAACACTGAAGCTTTCTTT.

This clone was counted a single time. The rearrangement joins TRBV7-9 to TRBJ2-4; tentatively, D is TRBD2 (5 bases). The ends were cut back, 2 bases at V and 0 bases at J, with 14 bases in the middle. CDR3 length: 17 amino acids. Germline assignment: CDR1 SEHNR and CDR2 FQNEAQ (reference sequence). The CDR3 is CASSLSDSGVAKNIQYF. The CDR3 DNA is TGTGCCAGCAGCTTATCGGACTCGGGTGTAGCCAAAAACATTCAGTACTTC.

V usage is TRBV2 and J usage is TRBJ2-7; D uncertain. Germline V CDR1 and CDR2: SNHLY, FYNNEI. Trimming left V 8 bases short and J 2 bases short, with 4 bases between. This CDR3 contains 10 residues. This chain's CDR3 is CASGTYEQYF. The CDR3 region has the DNA TGTGCCAGCGGCACCTACGAGCAGTACTTC. The full variable domain, in which reference TRBV2 and TRBJ2-7 provide the parts outside the CDR3, is EPEVTQTPSHQVTQMGQEVILRCVPISNHLYFYWYRQILGQKVEFLVSFYNNEISEKSEIFDDQFSVERPDGSNFTLKIRSTKLEDSAMYFCASGTYEQYFGPGTRLTVT.

V and J are TRBV30 and TRBJ2-5, with D possibly matching TRBD1 (5 bases). V gave up 2 bases and J gave up 4 bases, with 11 bases separating them. The CDR3 sequence is 13 residues long. Germline-derived CDR1 and CDR2 are GTSNPN and SVGIG (reference sequence). The CDR3 DNA reads as TGTGCCTGGAGTAGGCGGCAGGGAGAGACCCAGTACTTC. It is translated as CAWSRRQGETQYF.